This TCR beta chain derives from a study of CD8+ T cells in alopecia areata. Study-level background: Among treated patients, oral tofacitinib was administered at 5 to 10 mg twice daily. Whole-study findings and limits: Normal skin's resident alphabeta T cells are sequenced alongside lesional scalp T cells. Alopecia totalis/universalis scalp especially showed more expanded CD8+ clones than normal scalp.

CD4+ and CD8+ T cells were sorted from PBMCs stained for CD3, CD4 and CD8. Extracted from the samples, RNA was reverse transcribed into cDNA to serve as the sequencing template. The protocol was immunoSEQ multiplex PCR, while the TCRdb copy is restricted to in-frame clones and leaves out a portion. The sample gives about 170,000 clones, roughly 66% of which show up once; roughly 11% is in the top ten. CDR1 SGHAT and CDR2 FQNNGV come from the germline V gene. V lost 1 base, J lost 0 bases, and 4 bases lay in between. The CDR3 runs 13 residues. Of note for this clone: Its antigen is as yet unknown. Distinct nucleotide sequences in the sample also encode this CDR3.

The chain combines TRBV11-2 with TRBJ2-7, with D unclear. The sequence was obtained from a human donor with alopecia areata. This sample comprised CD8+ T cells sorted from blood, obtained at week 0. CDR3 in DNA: TGTGCCAGCAGCTTAGGGGGCTCCTACGAGCAGTACTTC. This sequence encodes CASSLGGSYEQYF.